A single T cell receptor beta chain is shown here with its context. The record originates from a study of blood T cell repertoires in COVID-19. Study context: Acute and convalescent COVID-19 samples came from the United States, Italy and Spain. From T cells, B-cell-depleted T cells, or PBMCs came the material, which was cDNA or gDNA.

Per the original data handling: Researchers report that nucleated cell counts were estimated from reference gene primer amplification. Clones were read by immunoSEQ multiplex PCR, and TCRdb kept only the in-frame ones, dropping some. The V and J calls and clone size were taken over from that table, and D and trimming were inferred from the DNA. The sample has 200,000 to 250,000 clones; roughly 80% are singletons. This clonotype was obtained from a woman between 55 and 75 years old who had recovered from COVID-19. Sequencing was performed on peripheral blood.

The CDR3: CAWSAMTVTGELFF. The DNA of the CDR3 is TGTGCCTGGAGTGCAATGACAGTCACCGGGGAGCTGTTTTTT. The chain combines TRBV30 with TRBJ2-2; a weak D match, TRBD1 (5 bases). Per the germline V gene, CDR1 is GTSNPN and CDR2 is SVGIG (reference sequence). CDR3 length equals 14 residues. Trimming took off 1 base at V and 4 bases at J, with 10 bases between the two ends.